The 22 T cell receptor beta chains below were found in one sample sequenced in a study of regulatory and conventional T cells in RAG deficiency. The method was immunoSEQ multiplex PCR; TCRdb's version includes in-frame clones alone and lacks a portion of them. The repertoire holds under 35,000 clones, with about 80% as singletons. Conventional CD4+ T cells were sorted from blood as CD25-low CD127-high cells. This sample was shared with a second study, whose subject was regulatory T cells. That work adds: Primers: 52 TRBV forward and 13 TRBJ reverse.

The specimen sequenced was CD4+ effector T cells sorted from blood. The source is a human donor in good health.

This clone showed up just a few times. The chain carries TRBV19 and TRBJ2-7; TRBD2 matches 7 bases. Germline V gene data show CDR1 as LNHDA and CDR2 as SQIVND (reference sequence). The CDR3 length is 16 residues. The V and J ends lost 2 bases and 4 bases, in that order; junction bases with no gene match: 11. The CDR3 DNA follows: TGTGCCAGTAGTATACCTACCCAGGGAGGGAATTACGAGCAGTACTTC. Translating it yields CASSIPTQGGNYEQYF. The variable domain in full, completed from reference TRBV19 and TRBJ2-7, reads DGGITQSPKYLFRKEGQNVTLSCEQNLNHDAMYWYRQDPGQGLRLIYYSQIVNDFQKGDIAEGYSVSREKKESFPLTVTSAQKNPTAFYLCASSIPTQGGNYEQYFGPGTRLTVT.

The chain couples TRBV6-1 to TRBJ2-5, with TRBD1 as a possible D gene (5 bases). CDR1 and CDR2 from the germline V gene are MNHNS and SASEGT. The ends were cut back, 7 bases at V and 2 bases at J, with 11 bases in the middle. The CDR3 consists of 13 residues. CDR3 amino acids: CASTVTAQETQYF. The DNA of the CDR3 is TGTGCCAGCACCGTGACAGCTCAAGAGACCCAGTACTTC.

This chain links TRBV6-5 with TRBJ1-1, with D tentatively TRBD1 (6 bases). The CDR3 has 16 residues. CDR1 is MNHEY, CDR2 SVGAGI, per germline. V lost 2 bases and J lost 0, with 13 bases in between. The CDR3: CASSYGGGLVNTEAFF. The CDR3 nucleotides are TGTGCCAGCAGTTACGGCGGGGGGCTGGTGAACACTGAAGCTTTCTTT.

V and J are TRBV19 and TRBJ2-2; D is ambiguous. The CDR3 contains 13 residues. The V gene lost 7 bases and the J gene lost 1 base, with 7 bases spanning the gap. Per germline, CDR1 LNHDA and CDR2 SQIVND (reference sequence). The CDR3 DNA is TGTGCCAGTATCCCGGGGAACACCGGGGAGCTGTTTTTT. This encodes CASIPGNTGELFF.

This rearrangement joins TRBV19 to TRBJ2-3; D is uncertain. The V gene's germline CDR1 is LNHDA and CDR2 SQIVND (reference sequence). The CDR3 runs 16 residues. The V gene lost 2 bases and the J gene lost 2 bases, with 14 bases spanning the gap. The CDR3 coding sequence is TGTGCCAGTAGTATACGGACGAGACTTATCACAGATACGCAGTATTTT. This translates into CASSIRTRLITDTQYF.

The V gene is TRBV7-3, the J gene TRBJ2-3; 8 bases match TRBD2. After removal of 9 bases from V and 4 bases from J, the junction contained 18 bases not matched to a gene. In germline, CDR1 is SGHTA, CDR2 FQGTGA. This CDR3 is built from 17 residues. This CDR3 reads CARQQAVAGNTADTQYF. The CDR3 DNA sequence: TGTGCCAGACAACAAGCGGTAGCGGGGAATACGGCAGATACGCAGTATTTT.

V usage is TRBV6-1 and J usage is TRBJ2-1; no reliable D call. This CDR3 is 10 amino acids long. With 2 bases removed from V and 15 bases from J, the gap between germline ends came to 8 bases. Germline values: CDR1 MNHNS, CDR2 SASEGT. This CDR3 is CASSEIRRFF. The CDR3 DNA sequence: TGTGCCAGCAGTGAAATCAGGCGGTTCTTC.

This chain links TRBV10-2 with TRBJ2-7; possibly TRBD1 or TRBD2 for D (5 bases each). Per the germline V gene, CDR1 is WSHSY and CDR2 is SAAADI. V was shortened by 6 bases and J by 2 bases, with 14 bases between the two germline ends. The CDR3 consists of 14 residues. The CDR3, as DNA: TGCGCCAGCAGCATCGGGGCCGAACCCTACGAGCAGTACTTC. It yields the protein CASSIGAEPYEQYF.

The V gene is TRBV7-9, the J gene TRBJ2-1; a weak D match, TRBD2 (8 bases). The germline gives CDR1 SEHNR, CDR2 FQNEAQ (reference sequence). V was clipped by 5 bases and J by 7 bases, with 15 bases between them. The CDR3 totals 14 residues. CDR3 coding DNA: TGTGCCAGCAGCGTACAGGGGACTAGAAATGAGCAGTTCTTC. It codes for CASSVQGTRNEQFF.

This chain links TRBV19 with TRBJ1-4; tentatively, D is TRBD1 (6 bases). CDR1 and CDR2 from the germline V gene are LNHDA and SQIVND (reference sequence). The V and J ends lost 2 bases and 8 bases respectively, with 18 bases between them. The CDR3 is 16 residues long. CDR3 in DNA: TGTGCCAGTAGTATACCCCTAGGGGGATTTCGAGAAAAACTGTTTTTT. Protein product: CASSIPLGGFREKLFF.

This clone was recorded once. In DNA, the CDR3 is TGTGCCATCAGTGAACAAACTTATTCTGAAGCTTTCTTT. Its protein product is CAISEQTYSEAFF. V gene TRBV10-3 combines with J gene TRBJ1-1; no definite D call. Germline CDR1 and CDR2: ENHRY and SYGVKD. CDR3 length: 13 residues. V was trimmed by 3 bases and J by 6 bases, leaving 11 bases between them.

The genes are TRBV25-1 and TRBJ2-2, with 11 bases that match TRBD1. Germline-derived CDR1 and CDR2 are MGHDK and SYGVNS. The V gene end was trimmed by 4 bases and the J gene end by 5 bases; junction bases not matched to a gene: 9. This CDR3 comprises 17 residues. The chain's CDR3 is CASSAVDRGRGTGELFF. In DNA, the CDR3 is TGTGCCAGCAGTGCCGTGGACAGGGGGCGCGGGACCGGGGAGCTGTTTTTT.

Concerning this clone itself: The sample holds other DNA sequences that translate to the same CDR3. The V gene is TRBV5-1, the J gene TRBJ1-1, with 7 nucleotides matching TRBD1. This CDR3 region has 14 residues. Germline CDR1 and CDR2: SGHRS and YFSETQ. The V gene end was trimmed by 0 bases and the J gene end by 5 bases; junction bases not matched to a gene: 4. The CDR3 nucleotides read TGCGCCAGCAGCTTGGGGGCAGGGGGAACTGAAGCTTTCTTT. Amino acids: CASSLGAGGTEAFF.

CDR3 in amino acids: CASSPGLTYEQYF. The CDR3, as DNA: TGTGCCAGCTCACCGGGACTCACCTACGAGCAGTACTTC. This sequence joins TRBV18 and TRBJ2-7; the D gene is possibly TRBD2 (6 bases). Per the germline V gene, CDR1 is KGHSH and CDR2 is LQKENI. This CDR3 region has 13 residues. V was shortened by 3 bases and J by 2 bases, with 8 bases between the two germline ends.

This chain links TRBV5-1 with TRBJ1-1; D is undetermined. CDR1 SGHRS and CDR2 YFSETQ come from the germline V gene. Between the trimmed V and J ends, which lost 3 bases and 5 bases, there was a span of 11 bases. The CDR3 loop spans 13 amino acids. Here the CDR3 reads CASSSERGTEAFF. The CDR3 DNA follows: TGCGCCAGCAGCTCAGAGCGAGGGACTGAAGCTTTCTTT.

This clone was detected once. The V and J genes are TRBV18 and TRBJ1-5; D unresolved. Germline values: CDR1 KGHSH, CDR2 LQKENI. V shed 4 bases and J shed 2 bases, with 9 bases lying between them. CDR3 length equals 14 residues. Written as DNA, the CDR3 is TGTGCCAGCTCACTCACAATCGGCAATCAGCCCCAGCATTTT. Its protein product is CASSLTIGNQPQHF.

This rearrangement joins TRBV6-1 to TRBJ2-3; TRBD1 is a possible D gene (6 bases). CDR1 and CDR2 from the germline V gene are MNHNS and SASEGT. The CDR3 is made up of 14 amino acids. Trimming removed 8 bases from V and 8 bases from J, with 20 bases in between. The CDR3 sequence is CASWPDSRVGTQYF. As DNA, the CDR3 is TGTGCCAGCTGGCCGGACAGCAGGGTGGGTACGCAGTATTTT.

The chain combines TRBV10-3 with TRBJ2-7, with TRBD1 matching 8 bases. Germline CDR1 reads ENHRY; CDR2 reads SYGVKD. V shed 6 bases and J 5 bases; nucleotides not matched to a gene: 15. There are 16 residues in the CDR3. The CDR3 nucleotides are TGTGCCATCAGGGATCCAACCTCCCAGGGGGCCCACGAGCAGTACTTC. Residues: CAIRDPTSQGAHEQYF.

The chain is built from TRBV28 and TRBJ1-1; no clear D gene. The CDR3 is 13 amino acids. Germline V lookup: CDR1 MDHEN, CDR2 SYDVKM. V lost 1 base to trimming and J lost 6 bases, with 9 bases between them. The CDR3 protein is CASSLSHSPEAFF. Here the CDR3 DNA reads TGTGCCAGCAGTTTATCCCACTCTCCTGAAGCTTTCTTT.

This chain links TRBV11-2 with TRBJ1-6; D is unclear. V was trimmed by 2 bases and J by 9 bases, leaving 14 bases between them. Germline V lookup: CDR1 SGHAT, CDR2 FQNNGV. The CDR3 extends over 15 amino acids. The CDR3 loop is CASSLRLDATSPLHF. CDR3 DNA: TGTGCCAGCAGCTTAAGGCTGGACGCCACTTCACCCCTCCACTTT.

The CDR3 sequence: CASSLKFEAGDHEQYF. DNA for the CDR3: TGTGCCAGCAGCTTAAAATTTGAAGCGGGGGACCACGAGCAGTACTTC. The chain recombines TRBV7-2 with TRBJ2-7; TRBD2 aligns across 8 bases. CDR3 length: 16 amino acids. Germline values: CDR1 SGHTA, CDR2 FQGNSA. The V segment lost 2 bases and the J segment 5 bases; nucleotides outside the gene matches: 11.

On this clone: This sample also contains other DNA sequences that code for the same CDR3. The V and J genes are TRBV18 and TRBJ1-4; TRBD1 agrees at 9 bases. Germline V gives CDR1 KGHSH, CDR2 LQKENI. V lost 3 bases to trimming and J lost 8 bases; unmatched junction nucleotides: 4. This CDR3 spans 14 amino acids. This CDR3 is CASSPGQGGEKLFF. DNA of the CDR3: TGTGCCAGCTCACCGGGACAGGGAGGAGAAAAACTGTTTTTT.